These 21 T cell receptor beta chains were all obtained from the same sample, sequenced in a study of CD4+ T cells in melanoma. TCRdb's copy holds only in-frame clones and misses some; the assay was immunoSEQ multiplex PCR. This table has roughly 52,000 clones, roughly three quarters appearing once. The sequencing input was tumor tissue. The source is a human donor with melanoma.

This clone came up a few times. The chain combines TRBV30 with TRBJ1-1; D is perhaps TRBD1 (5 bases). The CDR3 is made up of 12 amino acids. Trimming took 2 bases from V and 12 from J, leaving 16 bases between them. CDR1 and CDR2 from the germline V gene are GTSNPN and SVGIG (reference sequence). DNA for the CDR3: TGTGCCTGGAGTACCCCAGGGTTTTCGACTTTCTTT. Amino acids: CAWSTPGFSTFF.

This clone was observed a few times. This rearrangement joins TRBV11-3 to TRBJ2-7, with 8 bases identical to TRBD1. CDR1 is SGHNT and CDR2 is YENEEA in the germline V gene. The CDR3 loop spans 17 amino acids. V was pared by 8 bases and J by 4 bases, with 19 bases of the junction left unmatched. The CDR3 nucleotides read TGTGCCAGCCATAATGGACAGGGTGACGGAGGGCTATACGAGCAGTACTTC. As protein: CASHNGQGDGGLYEQYF.

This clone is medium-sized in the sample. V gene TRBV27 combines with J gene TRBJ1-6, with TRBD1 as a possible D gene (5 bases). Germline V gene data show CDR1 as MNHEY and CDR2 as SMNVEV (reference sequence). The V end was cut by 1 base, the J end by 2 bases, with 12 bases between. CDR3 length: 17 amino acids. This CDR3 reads CASSLWEGITYNSPLHF. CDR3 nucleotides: TGTGCCAGCAGTTTATGGGAGGGGATCACCTATAATTCACCCCTCCACTTT.

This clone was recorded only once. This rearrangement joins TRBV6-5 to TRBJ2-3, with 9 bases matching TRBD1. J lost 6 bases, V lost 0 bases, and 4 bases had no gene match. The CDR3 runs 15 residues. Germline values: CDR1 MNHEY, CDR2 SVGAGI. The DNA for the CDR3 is TGTGCCAGCAGTTACTCGGACAGGGGCGAGGATACGCAGTATTTT. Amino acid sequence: CASSYSDRGEDTQYF.

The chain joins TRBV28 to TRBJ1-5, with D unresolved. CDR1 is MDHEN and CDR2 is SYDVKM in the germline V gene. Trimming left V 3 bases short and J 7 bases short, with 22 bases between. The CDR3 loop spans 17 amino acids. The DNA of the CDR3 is TGTGCCAGCAGTTTTAGGGTTTCGCGGAGGTTAGGGCAGCCCCAGCATTTT. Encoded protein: CASSFRVSRRLGQPQHF.

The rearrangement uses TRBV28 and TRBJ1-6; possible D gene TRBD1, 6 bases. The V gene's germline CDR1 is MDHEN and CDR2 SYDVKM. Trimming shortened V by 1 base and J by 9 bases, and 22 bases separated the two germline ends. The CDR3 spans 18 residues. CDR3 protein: CASSLLKIGGSWSSPLHF. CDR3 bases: TGTGCCAGCAGTTTATTAAAGATAGGGGGTTCGTGGTCTTCACCCCTCCACTTT. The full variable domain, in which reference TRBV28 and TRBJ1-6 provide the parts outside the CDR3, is DVKVTQSSRYLVKRTGEKVFLECVQDMDHENMFWYRQDPGLGLRLIYFSYDVKMKEKGDIPEGYSVSREKKERFSLILESASTNQTSMYLCASSLLKIGGSWSSPLHFGNGTRLTVT.

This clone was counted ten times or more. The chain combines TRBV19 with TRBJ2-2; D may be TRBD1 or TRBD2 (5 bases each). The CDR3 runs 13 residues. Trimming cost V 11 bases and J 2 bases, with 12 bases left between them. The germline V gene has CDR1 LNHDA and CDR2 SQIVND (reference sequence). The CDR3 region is CAGRDRNTGELFF. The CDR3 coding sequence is TGTGCCGGCCGGGACCGAAACACCGGGGAGCTGTTTTTT.

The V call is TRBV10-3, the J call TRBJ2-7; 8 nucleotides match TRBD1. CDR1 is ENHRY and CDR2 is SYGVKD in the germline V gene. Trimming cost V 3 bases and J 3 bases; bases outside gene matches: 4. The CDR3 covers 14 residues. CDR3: CAISEFDRGYEQYF. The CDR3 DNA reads TGTGCCATCAGTGAATTTGACAGGGGCTACGAGCAGTACTTC.

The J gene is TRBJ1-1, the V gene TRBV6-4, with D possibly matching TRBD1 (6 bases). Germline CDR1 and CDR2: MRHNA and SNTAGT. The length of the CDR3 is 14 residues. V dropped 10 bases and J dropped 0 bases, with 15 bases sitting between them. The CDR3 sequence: CANPPQGMNTEAFF. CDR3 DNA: TGTGCCAACCCTCCACAGGGCATGAACACTGAAGCTTTCTTT.

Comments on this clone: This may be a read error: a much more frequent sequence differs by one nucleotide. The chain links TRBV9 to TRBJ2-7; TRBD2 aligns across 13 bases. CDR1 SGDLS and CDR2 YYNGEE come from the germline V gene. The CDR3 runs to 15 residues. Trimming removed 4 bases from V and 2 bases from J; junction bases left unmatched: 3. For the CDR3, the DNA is TGTGCCAGCAGCTCGGGACTAGCGGGGACCTACGAGCAGTACTTC. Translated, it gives CASSSGLAGTYEQYF.

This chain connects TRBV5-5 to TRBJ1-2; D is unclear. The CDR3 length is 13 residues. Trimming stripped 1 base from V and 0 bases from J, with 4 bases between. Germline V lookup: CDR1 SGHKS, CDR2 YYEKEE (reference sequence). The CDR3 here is CASSLTANYGYTF. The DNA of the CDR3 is TGTGCCAGCAGCTTGACAGCTAACTATGGCTACACCTTC.

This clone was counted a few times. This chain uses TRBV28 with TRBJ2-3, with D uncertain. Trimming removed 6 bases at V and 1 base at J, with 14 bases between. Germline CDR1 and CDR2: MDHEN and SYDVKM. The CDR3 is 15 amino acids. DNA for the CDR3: TGTGCCAGCAGAACTGATCAGGTTGGCACAGATACGCAGTATTTT. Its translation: CASRTDQVGTDTQYF.

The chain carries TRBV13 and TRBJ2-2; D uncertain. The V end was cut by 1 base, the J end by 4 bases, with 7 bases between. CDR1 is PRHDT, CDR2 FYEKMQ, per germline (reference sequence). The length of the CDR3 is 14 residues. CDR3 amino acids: CASSLARATGELFF. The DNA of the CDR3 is TGTGCCAGCAGCTTAGCCCGAGCCACCGGGGAGCTGTTTTTT.

As DNA, the CDR3 is TGTGCCAGCAGCTTAAGGGAGTACACTGAAGCTTTCTTT. It is translated as CASSLREYTEAFF. V is TRBV7-9 and J is TRBJ1-1; D remains unclear. Germline V gives CDR1 SEHNR, CDR2 FQNEAQ (reference sequence). This CDR3 spans 13 amino acids. V lost 2 bases and J 3 bases, leaving 7 bases between the germline ends. The whole variable domain, remainder taken from reference TRBV7-9 and TRBJ1-1, is DTGVSQNPRHKITKRGQNVTFRCDPISEHNRLYWYRQTLGQGPEFLTYFQNEAQLEKSRLLSDRFSAERPKGSFSTLEIQRTEQGDSAMYLCASSLREYTEAFFGQGTRLTVV.

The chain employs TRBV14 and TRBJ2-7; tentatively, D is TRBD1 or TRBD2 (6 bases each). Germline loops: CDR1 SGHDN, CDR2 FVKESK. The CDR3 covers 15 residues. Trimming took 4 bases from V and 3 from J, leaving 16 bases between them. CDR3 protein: CASSPLGGLNYEQYF. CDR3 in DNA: TGTGCCAGCAGCCCCCTTGGGGGGCTCAACTACGAGCAGTACTTC. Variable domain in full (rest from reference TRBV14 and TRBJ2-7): EAGVTQFPSHSVIEKGQTVTLRCDPISGHDNLYWYRRVMGKEIKFLLHFVKESKQDESGMPNNRFLAERTGGTYSTLKVQPAELEDSGVYFCASSPLGGLNYEQYFGPGTRLTVT.

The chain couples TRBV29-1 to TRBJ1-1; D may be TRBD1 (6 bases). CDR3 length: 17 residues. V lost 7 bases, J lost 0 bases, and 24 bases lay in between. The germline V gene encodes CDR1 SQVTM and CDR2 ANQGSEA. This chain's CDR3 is CSAIAVSAGAMNTEAFF. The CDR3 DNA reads TGCAGCGCTATAGCCGTTAGCGCAGGGGCCATGAACACTGAAGCTTTCTTT. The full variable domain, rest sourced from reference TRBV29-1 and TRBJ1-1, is SAVISQKPSRDICQRGTSLTIQCQVDSQVTMMFWYRQQPGQSLTLIATANQGSEATYESGFVIDKFPISRPNLTFSTLTVSNMSPEDSSIYLCSAIAVSAGAMNTEAFFGQGTRLTVV.

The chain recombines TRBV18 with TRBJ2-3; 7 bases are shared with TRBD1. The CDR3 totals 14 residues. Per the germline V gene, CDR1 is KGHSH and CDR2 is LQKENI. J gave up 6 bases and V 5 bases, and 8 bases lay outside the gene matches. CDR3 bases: TGTGCCAGCTCATACAGGGGTTGGTCCGATACGCAGTATTTT. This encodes CASSYRGWSDTQYF.

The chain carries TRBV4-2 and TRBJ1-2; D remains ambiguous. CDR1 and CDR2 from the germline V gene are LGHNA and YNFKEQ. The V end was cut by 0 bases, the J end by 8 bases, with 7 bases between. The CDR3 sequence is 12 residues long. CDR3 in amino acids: CASSQDSGGYTF. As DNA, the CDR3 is TGTGCCAGCAGCCAAGATTCGGGGGGCTACACCTTC.

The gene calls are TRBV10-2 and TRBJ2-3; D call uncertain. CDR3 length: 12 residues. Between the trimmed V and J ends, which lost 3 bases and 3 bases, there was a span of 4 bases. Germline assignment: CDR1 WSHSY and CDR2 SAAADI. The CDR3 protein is CASSDRTDTQYF. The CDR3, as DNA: TGCGCCAGCAGTGACAGGACAGATACGCAGTATTTT.

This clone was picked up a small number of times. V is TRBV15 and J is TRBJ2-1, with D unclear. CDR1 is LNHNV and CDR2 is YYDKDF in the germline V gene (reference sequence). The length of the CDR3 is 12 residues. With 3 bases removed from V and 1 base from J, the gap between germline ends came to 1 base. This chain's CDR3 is CATSRSYNEQFF. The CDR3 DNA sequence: TGTGCCACCAGCAGGTCCTACAATGAGCAGTTCTTC. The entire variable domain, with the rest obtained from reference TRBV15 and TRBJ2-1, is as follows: DAMVIQNPRYQVTQFGKPVTLSCSQTLNHNVMYWYQQKSSQAPKLLFHYYDKDFNNEADTPDNFQSRRPNTSFCFLDIRSPGLGDTAMYLCATSRSYNEQFFGPGTRLTVL.

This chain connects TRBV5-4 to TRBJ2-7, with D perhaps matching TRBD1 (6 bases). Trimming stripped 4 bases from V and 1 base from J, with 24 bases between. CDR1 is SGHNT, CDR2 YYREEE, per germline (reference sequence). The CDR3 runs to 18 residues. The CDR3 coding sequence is TGTGCCAGCAGCCCGGAAGCCAGGGGCTATACGGGTTCCTACGAGCAGTACTTC. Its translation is CASSPEARGYTGSYEQYF.